This T cell receptor (beta chain) comes out of a study of type 1 regulatory T cells. Study at large: T-allo10 is a Tr1-enriched, alloantigen-specific CD4 T cell product made in vitro.

Trimming removed 3 bases from V and 6 bases from J, with 5 bases in between. The CDR3 loop spans 12 amino acids. Germline V lookup: CDR1 SGHNT, CDR2 YENEEA. One entry per CDR3 protein results from TCRdb running MiXCR on the reads. The sample has 68,000 or so distinct CDR3 sequences, approximately 47% seen once. Of note for this clonotype: Its target is not known.

The receptor's source is a human donor in good health. The sample taken for sequencing was cultured non-Tr1 T cells, either the whole culture or a sorted T cell fraction (not recorded which). The chain uses TRBV11-3 and TRBJ2-2; no clear D gene. In DNA form, the CDR3 reads TGTGCCAGCAGCTTTGTATCCGGGGAGCTGTTTTTT. Translation gives CASSFVSGELFF. Supplemented by reference TRBV11-3 and TRBJ2-2, the full variable domain reads EAGVVQSPRYKIIEKKQPVAFWCNPISGHNTLYWYLQNLGQGPELLIRYENEEAVDDSQLPKDRFSAERLKGVDSTLKIQPAELGDSAVYLCASSFVSGELFFGEGSRLTVL.